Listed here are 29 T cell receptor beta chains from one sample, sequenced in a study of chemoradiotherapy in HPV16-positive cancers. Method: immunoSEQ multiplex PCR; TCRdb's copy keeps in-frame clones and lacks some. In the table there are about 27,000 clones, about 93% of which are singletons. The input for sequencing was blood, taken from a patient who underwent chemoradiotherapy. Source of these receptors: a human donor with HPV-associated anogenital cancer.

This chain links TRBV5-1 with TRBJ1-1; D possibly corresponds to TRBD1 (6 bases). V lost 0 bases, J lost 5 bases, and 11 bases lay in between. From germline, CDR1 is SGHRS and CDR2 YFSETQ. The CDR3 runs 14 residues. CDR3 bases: TGCGCCAGCAGCTTGGCTTGGGGGGCGACTGAAGCTTTCTTT. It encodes CASSLAWGATEAFF.

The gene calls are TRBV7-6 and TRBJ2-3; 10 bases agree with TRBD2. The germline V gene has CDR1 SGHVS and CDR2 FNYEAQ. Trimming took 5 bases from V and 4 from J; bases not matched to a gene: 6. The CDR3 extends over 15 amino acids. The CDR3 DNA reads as TGTGCCAGCAGCGCTAGCGGGAGTGGGGCAGATACGCAGTATTTT. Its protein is CASSASGSGADTQYF.

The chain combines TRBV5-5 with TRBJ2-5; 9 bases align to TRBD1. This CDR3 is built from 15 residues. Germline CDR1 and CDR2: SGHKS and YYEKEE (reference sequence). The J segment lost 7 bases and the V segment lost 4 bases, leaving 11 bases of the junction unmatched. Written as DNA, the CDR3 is TGTGCCAGCAGCGCGGGACTGCGGGGACAGGGGACCCAGTACTTC. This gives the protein CASSAGLRGQGTQYF.

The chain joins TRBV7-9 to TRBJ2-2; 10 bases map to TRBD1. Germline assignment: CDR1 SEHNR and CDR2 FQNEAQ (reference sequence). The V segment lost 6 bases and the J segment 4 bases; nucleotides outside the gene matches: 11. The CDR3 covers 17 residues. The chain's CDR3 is CASRKRTGGLGTGELFF. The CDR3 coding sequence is TGTGCCAGCAGAAAAAGGACAGGGGGTTTGGGCACCGGGGAGCTGTTTTTT.

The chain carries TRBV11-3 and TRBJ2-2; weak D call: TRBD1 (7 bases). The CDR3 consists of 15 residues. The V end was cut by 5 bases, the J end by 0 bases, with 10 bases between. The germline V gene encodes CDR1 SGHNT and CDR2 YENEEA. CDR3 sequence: CASSRGTANTGELFF. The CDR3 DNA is TGTGCCAGCAGCCGGGGGACAGCGAACACCGGGGAGCTGTTTTTT.

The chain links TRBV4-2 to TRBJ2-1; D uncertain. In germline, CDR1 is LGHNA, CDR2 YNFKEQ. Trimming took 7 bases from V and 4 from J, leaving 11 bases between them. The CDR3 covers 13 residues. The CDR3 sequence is CASKEGLYNEQFF. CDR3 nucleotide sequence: TGTGCCAGCAAAGAAGGGCTTTACAATGAGCAGTTCTTC.

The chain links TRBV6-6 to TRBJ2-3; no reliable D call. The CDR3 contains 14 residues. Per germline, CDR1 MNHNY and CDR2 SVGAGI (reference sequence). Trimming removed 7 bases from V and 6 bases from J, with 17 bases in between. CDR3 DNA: TGTGCCAGCAAGCCTGGGTCCATGTCGGATACGCAGTATTTT. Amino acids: CASKPGSMSDTQYF.

CDR3 amino acids: CSVGPRDLFF. The CDR3 bases are TGCAGCGTTGGCCCCCGGGACCTGTTCTTC. The rearrangement uses TRBV29-1 and TRBJ2-1; the D call may be TRBD1 or TRBD2 (5 bases each). Germline CDR1 SQVTM, CDR2 ANQGSEA. This CDR3 is 10 amino acids long. The ends were cut back, 4 bases at V and 15 bases at J, with 13 bases in the middle.

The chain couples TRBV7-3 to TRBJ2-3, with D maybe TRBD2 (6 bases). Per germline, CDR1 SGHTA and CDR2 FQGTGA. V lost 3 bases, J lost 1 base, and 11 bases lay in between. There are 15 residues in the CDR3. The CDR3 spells CASSFFGGGTDTQYF. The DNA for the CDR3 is TGTGCCAGCAGCTTTTTCGGGGGAGGCACAGATACGCAGTATTTT.

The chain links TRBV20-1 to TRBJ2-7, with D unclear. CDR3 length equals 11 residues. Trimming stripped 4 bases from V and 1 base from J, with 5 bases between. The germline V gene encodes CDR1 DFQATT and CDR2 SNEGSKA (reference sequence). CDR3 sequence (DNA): TGCAGTGCTATTCAGTCCTACGAGCAGTACTTC. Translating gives CSAIQSYEQYF.

Here the CDR3 reads CASSPPTGSNTGELFF. The CDR3 DNA sequence: TGTGCCAGCAGTCCCCCAACGGGGTCGAACACCGGGGAGCTGTTTTTT. The V and J genes are TRBV9 and TRBJ2-2; weak D call: TRBD2 (5 bases). The CDR3 runs 16 residues. Germline-derived CDR1 and CDR2 are SGDLS and YYNGEE. The V gene lost 5 bases and the J gene lost 0 bases, with 14 bases spanning the gap.

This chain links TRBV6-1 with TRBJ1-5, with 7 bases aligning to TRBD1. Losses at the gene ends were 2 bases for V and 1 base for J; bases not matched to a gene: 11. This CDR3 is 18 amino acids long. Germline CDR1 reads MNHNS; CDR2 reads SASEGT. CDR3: CASSENLEQGPSNQPQHF. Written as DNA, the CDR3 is TGTGCCAGCAGTGAAAATCTGGAACAGGGGCCGAGCAATCAGCCCCAGCATTTT.

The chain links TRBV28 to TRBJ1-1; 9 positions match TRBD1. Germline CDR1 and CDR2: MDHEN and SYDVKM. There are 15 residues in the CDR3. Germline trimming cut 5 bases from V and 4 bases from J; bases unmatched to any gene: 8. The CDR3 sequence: CASSPRQGEGTEAFF. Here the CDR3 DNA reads TGTGCCAGCAGTCCCCGACAGGGGGAGGGCACTGAAGCTTTCTTT.

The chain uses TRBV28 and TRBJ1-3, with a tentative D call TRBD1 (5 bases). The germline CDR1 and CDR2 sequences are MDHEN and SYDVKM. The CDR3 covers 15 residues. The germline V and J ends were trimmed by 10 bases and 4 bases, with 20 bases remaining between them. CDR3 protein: CATLPGLRAGNTIYF. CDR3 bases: TGTGCCACCCTACCGGGACTTCGCGCGGGAAACACCATATATTTT.

Here the CDR3 DNA reads TGTGCCAGCAGCTTACGGACAGGGAGGAACACTGAAGCTTTCTTT. It codes for CASSLRTGRNTEAFF. The chain is built from TRBV7-9 and TRBJ1-1; TRBD1 agrees at 8 bases. CDR3 length: 15 amino acids. CDR1 is SEHNR, CDR2 FQNEAQ, per germline (reference sequence). V lost 2 bases to trimming and J lost 1 base; unmatched junction nucleotides: 3.

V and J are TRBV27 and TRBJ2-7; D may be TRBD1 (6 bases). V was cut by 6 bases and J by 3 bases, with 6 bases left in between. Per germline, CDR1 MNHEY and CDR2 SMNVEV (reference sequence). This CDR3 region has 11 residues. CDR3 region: CASSRGYEQYF. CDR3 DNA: TGTGCCAGCAGCAGGGGCTACGAGCAGTACTTC.

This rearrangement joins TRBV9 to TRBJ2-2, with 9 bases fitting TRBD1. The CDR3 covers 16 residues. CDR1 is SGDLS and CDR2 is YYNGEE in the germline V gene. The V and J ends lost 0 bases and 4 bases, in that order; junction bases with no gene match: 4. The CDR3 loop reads CASSVEGQGPTGELFF. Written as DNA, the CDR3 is TGTGCCAGCAGCGTAGAAGGACAGGGGCCCACCGGGGAGCTGTTTTTT.

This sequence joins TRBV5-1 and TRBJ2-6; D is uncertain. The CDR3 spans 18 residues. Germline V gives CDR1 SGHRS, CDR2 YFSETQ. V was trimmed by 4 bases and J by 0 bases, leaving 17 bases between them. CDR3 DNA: TGCGCCAGCAGCCAACCACATAACTTTGACTCTGGGGCCAACGTCCTGACTTTC. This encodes CASSQPHNFDSGANVLTF.

CDR3 sequence: CASSQDWGHWQQYF. CDR3 in DNA: TGCGCCAGCAGCCAAGATTGGGGACACTGGCAACAGTACTTC. V usage is TRBV4-3 and J usage is TRBJ2-7, with D possibly matching TRBD1 (6 bases). Looked up from germline, CDR1 is LGHNA and CDR2 is YSLEER. CDR3 length: 14 amino acids. V was clipped by 0 bases and J by 10 bases, with 16 bases between them.

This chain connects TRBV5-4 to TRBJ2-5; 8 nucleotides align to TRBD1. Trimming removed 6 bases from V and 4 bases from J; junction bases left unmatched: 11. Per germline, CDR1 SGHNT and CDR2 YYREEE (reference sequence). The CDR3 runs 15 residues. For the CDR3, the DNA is TGTGCCAGCACCAACGCGGACAGGGCAGGAGAGACCCAGTACTTC. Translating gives CASTNADRAGETQYF.

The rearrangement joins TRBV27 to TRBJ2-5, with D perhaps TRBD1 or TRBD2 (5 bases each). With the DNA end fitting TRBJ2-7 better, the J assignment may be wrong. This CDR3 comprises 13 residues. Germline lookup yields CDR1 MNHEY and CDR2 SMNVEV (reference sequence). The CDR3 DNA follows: TGTGCCAGCAGATCCGGGGCAGCCTACGAGCAGTACTTC. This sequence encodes CASRSGAAYEQYF.

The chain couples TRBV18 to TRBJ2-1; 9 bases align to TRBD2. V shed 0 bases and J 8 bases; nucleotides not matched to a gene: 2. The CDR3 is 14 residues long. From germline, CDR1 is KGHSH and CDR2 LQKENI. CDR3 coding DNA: TGTGCCAGCTCACCACCAAGCGGGAGGTATGAGCAGTTCTTC. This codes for CASSPPSGRYEQFF.

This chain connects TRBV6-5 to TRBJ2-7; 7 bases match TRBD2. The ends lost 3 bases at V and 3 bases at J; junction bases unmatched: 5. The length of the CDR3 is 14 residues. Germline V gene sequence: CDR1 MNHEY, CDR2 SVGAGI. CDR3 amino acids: CASSYTAGSYEQYF. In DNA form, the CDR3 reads TGTGCCAGCAGTTATACAGCGGGGAGCTACGAGCAGTACTTC.

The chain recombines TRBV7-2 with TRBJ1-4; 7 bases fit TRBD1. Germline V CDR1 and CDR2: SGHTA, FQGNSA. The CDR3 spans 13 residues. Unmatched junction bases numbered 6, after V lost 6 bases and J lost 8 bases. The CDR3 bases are TGTGCCAGCAGGACAGGGCGGGGAGAAAAACTGTTTTTT. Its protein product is CASRTGRGEKLFF.

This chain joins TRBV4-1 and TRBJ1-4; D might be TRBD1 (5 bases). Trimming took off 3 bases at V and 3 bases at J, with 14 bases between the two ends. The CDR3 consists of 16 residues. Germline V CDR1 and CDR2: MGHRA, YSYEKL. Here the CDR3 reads CASSHPGRTANEKLFF. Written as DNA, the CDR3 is TGCGCCAGCAGCCACCCGGGACGTACGGCTAATGAAAAACTGTTTTTT.

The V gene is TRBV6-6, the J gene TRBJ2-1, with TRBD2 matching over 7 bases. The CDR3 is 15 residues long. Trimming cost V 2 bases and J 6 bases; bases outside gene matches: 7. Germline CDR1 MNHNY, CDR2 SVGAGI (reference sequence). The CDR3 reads CASSYKAGEGNEQFF. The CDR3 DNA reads TGTGCCAGCAGTTACAAGGCGGGAGAGGGCAATGAGCAGTTCTTC.

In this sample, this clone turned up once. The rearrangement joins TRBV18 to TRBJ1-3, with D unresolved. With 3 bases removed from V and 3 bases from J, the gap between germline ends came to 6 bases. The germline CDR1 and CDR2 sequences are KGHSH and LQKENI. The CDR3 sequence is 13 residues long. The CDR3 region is CASSPSNGNTIYF. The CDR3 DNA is TGTGCCAGCTCACCTAGTAATGGAAACACCATATATTTT.

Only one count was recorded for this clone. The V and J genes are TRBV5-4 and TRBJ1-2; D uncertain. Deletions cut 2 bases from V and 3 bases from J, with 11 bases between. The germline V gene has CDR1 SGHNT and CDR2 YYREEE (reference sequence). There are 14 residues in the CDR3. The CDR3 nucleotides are TGTGCCAGCAGCTTCGGGGTAGAGGACTATGGCTACACCTTC. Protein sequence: CASSFGVEDYGYTF.

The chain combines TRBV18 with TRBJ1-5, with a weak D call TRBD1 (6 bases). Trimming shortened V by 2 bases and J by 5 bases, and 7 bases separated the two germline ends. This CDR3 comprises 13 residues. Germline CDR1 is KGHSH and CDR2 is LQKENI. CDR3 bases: TGTGCCAGCTCACCAAGGGGGGATCAGCCCCAGCATTTT. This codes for CASSPRGDQPQHF. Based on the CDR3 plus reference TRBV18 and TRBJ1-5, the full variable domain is NAGVMQNPRHLVRRRGQEARLRCSPMKGHSHVYWYRQLPEEGLKFMVYLQKENIIDESGMPKERFSAEFPKEGPSILRIQQVVRGDSAAYFCASSPRGDQPQHFGDGTRLSIL.